These T cell receptor beta chains were read from a single sample in a study of shared clonotypes between healthy human individuals. TCRdb keeps only in-frame clones here, not all; method: immunoSEQ multiplex PCR. The sample has about 2.1 million clones, around 93% seen once. The sequencing input was naive CD8+ T cells from PBMCs. Source of these receptors: a man between 18 and 29 years old in good health. Some clones in this sample may be carry-over from other donors' samples. CDR3s include the opening cysteine and the closing phenylalanine or tryptophan. A D gene is named only where the DNA matches it firmly. Clone size, where shown, is once, few, many, or a class for clones that have expanded.

TRBD2 TRBJ2-7 once TRBV7-8 TGTGCCAGCAGCGCACCGGGACTAGCGGTCTACGAGCAGTACTTC CASSAPGLAVYEQYF
TRBD2 TRBJ2-5 - TRBV7-3 TGTGCCAGCAGCTCCGGACTAGCTCCAAAAGAGACCCAGTACTTC CASSSGLAPKETQYF
- TRBJ1-4 - TRBV7-9 TGTGCCAGCAGCTCTCCTAGGGGGGGCGCGGGTGAAAAACTGTTTTTT CASSSPRGGAGEKLFF
TRBD2 TRBJ2-5 - TRBV28 TGTGCCAGCAGCCCAACGACAGGCGCGGGGACTAGCGGGAGAGAGACCCAGTACTTC CASSPTTGAGTSGRETQYF
- TRBJ1-1 - TRBV7-6 TGTGCCAGCAGCCGGGCGCCACGGACTGAAGCTTTCTTT CASSRAPRTEAFF
TRBD1 TRBJ1-5 - TRBV28 TGTGCCAGCAGTTTATTGGGACAGGTTAGCAATCAGCCCCAGCATTTT CASSLLGQVSNQPQHF
- TRBJ2-2 - TRBV27 TGTGCCAGCAGTCAGTCCCCTATGGACGAGAACACCGGGGAGCTGTTTTTT CASSQSPMDENTGELFF
- TRBJ2-3 - TRBV4-1 TGCGCCAGCAGCCAAGTACGGGACACTAGAACTATAGATACGCAGTATTTT CASSQVRDTRTIDTQYF
- TRBJ2-2 - TRBV6-4 TGTGCCGGCAGTGATAGAGACACCGGGGAGCTGTTTTTT CAGSDRDTGELFF
- TRBJ2-1 - TRBV27 TGTGCCAGCAGTTTAAGGCCCGACAATGAGCAGTTCTTC CASSLRPDNEQFF
- TRBJ2-7 - TRBV11-2 TGTGCCAGCAGCTTAGATCGGGCGGGGAGGCACTACGAGCAGTACTTC CASSLDRAGRHYEQYF
- TRBJ2-7 - TRBV9 TGTGCCAGCAGCGTATCCAAGACGCCAGCCTACGAGCAGTACTTC CASSVSKTPAYEQYF
TRBD1 TRBJ1-6 - TRBV15 TGTGCCACCAGCAGAGATCGAGACAGGGGTTCACCCCTCCACTTT CATSRDRDRGSPLHF
TRBD1 TRBJ1-2 - TRBV9 TGTGCCAGCAGCGTATCAGGGGACAGGGATCACTATGGCTACACCTTC CASSVSGDRDHYGYTF
- TRBJ1-2 - TRBV27 TGTGCCAGCAGTTTTTCCCCGGCGGGCTATGGCTACACCTTC CASSFSPAGYGYTF
- TRBJ2-7 - TRBV7-3 TGTGCCAGCAGCTTAACGGGCGGACTGCAGTACTTC CASSLTGGLQYF
TRBD1 TRBJ1-2 few TRBV2 TGTGCCAGAGGGACAGGGGGGCACTATGGCTACACCTTC CARGTGGHYGYTF
- TRBJ1-1 - TRBV28 TGTGCCAGCAGTTTTGGGGGGCTGACTGAAGCTTTCTTT CASSFGGLTEAFF
- TRBJ2-2 - TRBV9 TGTGCCAGCAGCGTAGGGGGTAGCGGATACACCGGGGAGCTGTTTTTT CASSVGGSGYTGELFF
- TRBJ2-7 - TRBV2 TGTGCCAGCAGTGGGGGCACAGGGTTCTACGAGCAGTACTTC CASSGGTGFYEQYF
- TRBJ2-2 - TRBV30 TGTGCCTGGAGGGCAGGACCCCCGGGGGAGCTGTTTTTT CAWRAGPPGELFF
- TRBJ2-1 - TRBV4-1 TGCGCCAGCAGCCAAGCGGGGAGTCCCTACAATGAGCAGTTCTTC CASSQAGSPYNEQFF